A selection of T cell receptor beta chains follows, all from one sample in a study of blood T cell repertoires in COVID-19. Libraries were prepared by immunoSEQ multiplex PCR; TCRdb keeps only in-frame clonotypes and omits some of them. This table holds around 53,000 clones, over 90% found once. The material sequenced was peripheral blood. The receptors originated from a human donor in a cohort sampled during active COVID-19. Each CDR3 is given without its conserved first and last residue.

V,J,CDR3
TRBV5-4,TRBJ1-2,ASSARTGFYGYT
TRBV7-2,TRBJ1-2,ASSGGQGVYGYT
TRBV11-2,TRBJ2-6,ASSLVGGSGANVLT
TRBV28,TRBJ2-1,ASTPGLAGGNEQF
TRBV6-5,TRBJ1-5,ASSTTVPEPQH
TRBV6-5,TRBJ1-1,ASSYSGGVMNTEAF
TRBV15,TRBJ2-1,ATSREDGSYNEQF
TRBV27,TRBJ1-5,ASSFSGGDQPQH
TRBV30,TRBJ1-2,AWSPTGAGGYT
TRBV4-3,TRBJ2-1,ASSQDSGGTNEQF
TRBV6-5,TRBJ1-6,ASSSGQGGSPLH
TRBV7-2,TRBJ2-1,ASSLAGDGTSVYEQF
TRBV5-4,TRBJ1-2,ASSQQGIYGYT
TRBV6-1,TRBJ2-3,ASSEGGLAGEEDTQY
TRBV14,TRBJ2-3,ASSQWAVWTDTQY
TRBV19,TRBJ1-2,ASSPEDYGDYT
TRBV4-3,TRBJ1-1,ASSQGDRAVLNTEAF
TRBV27,TRBJ2-5,ASSSPGLAGLGETQY
TRBV6-2/TRBV6-3,TRBJ2-3,ASSRAYSTDTQY
TRBV6-5,TRBJ2-2,ASSYSRLRGTGELF
TRBV7-2,TRBJ2-7,ASSLMFGGALSSYEQY
TRBV7-6,TRBJ1-6,ASSSRQGENSPLH
TRBV16,TRBJ1-1,ASTMGGADTEAF
TRBV19,TRBJ1-5,ASTFAARGIQPQH
TRBV9,TRBJ2-3,ASSADFTDTQY
TRBV6-6,TRBJ1-5,ASSRTGDQPQH
TRBV6-1,TRBJ1-3,ASSDRFRSGNTIY
TRBV29-1,TRBJ2-2,SVAVPRGGRGELF
TRBV5-5,TRBJ2-3,ASSIGGLGLAEISTDTQY
TRBV28,TRBJ2-2,ASRGLAGETGELF
TRBV5-8,TRBJ1-4,ASSLGQGITNEKLF
TRBV7-9,TRBJ2-7,ASSLADSTSYEQY
TRBV10-1,TRBJ2-3,ASSGRMEGSTDTQY